The sequence of this T cell receptor (beta chain) was determined in a study of blood T cell repertoires in COVID-19. V lost 2 bases and J lost 3; bases outside the gene matches: 11. In germline, CDR1 is SGHRS, CDR2 YFSETQ. This CDR3 has 18 amino acids. In the source study's methods: Estimates of nucleated cell counts were drawn from the amplification of reference gene primers. Generated by immunoSEQ multiplex PCR, the TCRdb table keeps only in-frame clones and is missing some. The D gene and trimming were derived from the DNA, and the V and J assignments and clone size from that table. In the table there are 180,000 or so clones, 70% to 90% of which are singletons.

This chain links TRBV5-1 with TRBJ1-4; 9 positions match TRBD1. The sequence was obtained from a woman aged 30 to 39 with active or convalescent COVID-19. Input material: peripheral blood. The CDR3 DNA follows: TGCGCCAGCAGCTTAGGACAGGGGATCAGGTCGGCTAATGAAAAACTGTTTTTT. This encodes CASSLGQGIRSANEKLFF. Together with reference TRBV5-1 and TRBJ1-4, the CDR3 gives the full variable domain: KAGVTQTPRYLIKTRGQQVTLSCSPISGHRSVSWYQQTPGQGLQFLFEYFSETQRNKGNFPGRFSGRQFSNSRSEMNVSTLELGDSALYLCASSLGQGIRSANEKLFFGSGTQLSVL.